This TCR beta chain was sequenced for a study of T cell responses to AZD1222 COVID-19 vaccine. The study's findings and limits: Spike-wide coverage was observed for vaccine-associated CD4 TCRs, with dominant responses at 160-218 and 743-854.

Deletions cut 10 bases from V and 10 bases from J, with 19 bases between. Germline loops: CDR1 SEHNR, CDR2 FQNEAQ (reference sequence). The length of the CDR3 is 13 residues. TCRdb's table, derived via immunoSEQ multiplex PCR, lists solely in-frame clones and lacks some. The table has 200,000 to 300,000 clones, approximately 95% seen once. This clone is a singleton in its sample. Its target is not known. The specimen was peripheral blood, collected on day 0 of AZD1222 vaccination. The chain carries TRBV7-9 and TRBJ1-4; D not resolved. This receptor was taken from an adult in good health. DNA for the CDR3: TGTGCCATCTCGGAAGACGGAGATAGAAAACTGTTTTTT. This gives the protein CAISEDGDRKLFF.